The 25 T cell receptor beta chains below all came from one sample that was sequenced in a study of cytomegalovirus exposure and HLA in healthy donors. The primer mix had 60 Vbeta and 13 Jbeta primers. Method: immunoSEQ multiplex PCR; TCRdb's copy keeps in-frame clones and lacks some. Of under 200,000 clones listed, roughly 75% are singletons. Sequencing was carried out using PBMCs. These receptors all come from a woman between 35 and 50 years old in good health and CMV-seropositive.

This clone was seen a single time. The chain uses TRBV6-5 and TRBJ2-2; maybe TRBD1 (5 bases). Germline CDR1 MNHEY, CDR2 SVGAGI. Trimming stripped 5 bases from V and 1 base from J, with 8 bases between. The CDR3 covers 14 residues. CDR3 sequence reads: CASSTGQNTGELFF. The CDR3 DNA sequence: TGTGCCAGCAGTACCGGACAGAACACCGGGGAGCTGTTTTTT.

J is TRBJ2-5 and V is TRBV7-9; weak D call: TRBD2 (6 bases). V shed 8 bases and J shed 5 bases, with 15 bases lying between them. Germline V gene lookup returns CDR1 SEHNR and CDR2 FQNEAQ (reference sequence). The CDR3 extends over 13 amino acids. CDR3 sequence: CASLASWNETQYF. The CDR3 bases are TGTGCCAGCCTAGCGAGTTGGAATGAGACCCAGTACTTC.

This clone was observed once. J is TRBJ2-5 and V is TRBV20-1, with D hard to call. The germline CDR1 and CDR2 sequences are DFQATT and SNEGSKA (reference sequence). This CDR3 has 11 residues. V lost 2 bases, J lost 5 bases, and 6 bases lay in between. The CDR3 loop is CSARFEETQYF. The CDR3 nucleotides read TGCAGTGCTAGATTTGAGGAGACCCAGTACTTC.

The CDR3 reads CASGRDPEANYGYTF. The DNA of the CDR3 is TGTGCCAGCGGACGGGATCCCGAAGCTAACTATGGCTACACCTTC. The V gene is TRBV2, the J gene TRBJ1-2; D unclear. The CDR3 loop spans 15 amino acids. V was trimmed by 8 bases and J by 0 bases, leaving 16 bases between them. Germline V gene lookup returns CDR1 SNHLY and CDR2 FYNNEI.

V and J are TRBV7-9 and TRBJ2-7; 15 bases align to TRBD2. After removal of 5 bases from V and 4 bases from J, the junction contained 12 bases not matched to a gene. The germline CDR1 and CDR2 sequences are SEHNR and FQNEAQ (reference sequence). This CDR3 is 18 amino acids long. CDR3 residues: CASSTQTGLAGGLYEQYF. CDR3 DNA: TGTGCCAGCAGCACTCAAACGGGACTAGCGGGAGGCTTATACGAGCAGTACTTC.

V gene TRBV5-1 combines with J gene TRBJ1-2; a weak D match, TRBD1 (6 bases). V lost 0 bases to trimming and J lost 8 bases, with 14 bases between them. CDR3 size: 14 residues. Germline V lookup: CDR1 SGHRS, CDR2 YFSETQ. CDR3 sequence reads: CASSLEGTTSGYTF. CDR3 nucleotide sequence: TGCGCCAGCAGCTTGGAAGGGACAACCTCGGGCTACACCTTC. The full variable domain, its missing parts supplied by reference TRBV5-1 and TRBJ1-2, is KAGVTQTPRYLIKTRGQQVTLSCSPISGHRSVSWYQQTPGQGLQFLFEYFSETQRNKGNFPGRFSGRQFSNSRSEMNVSTLELGDSALYLCASSLEGTTSGYTFGSGTRLTVV.

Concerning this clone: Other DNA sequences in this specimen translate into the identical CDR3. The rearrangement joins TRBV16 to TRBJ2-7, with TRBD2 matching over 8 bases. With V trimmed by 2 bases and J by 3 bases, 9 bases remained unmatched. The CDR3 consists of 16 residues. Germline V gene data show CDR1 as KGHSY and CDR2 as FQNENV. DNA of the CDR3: TGTGCCAGCAGCCAAGGAACTAGCGGTAATTACTACGAGCAGTACTTC. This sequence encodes CASSQGTSGNYYEQYF.

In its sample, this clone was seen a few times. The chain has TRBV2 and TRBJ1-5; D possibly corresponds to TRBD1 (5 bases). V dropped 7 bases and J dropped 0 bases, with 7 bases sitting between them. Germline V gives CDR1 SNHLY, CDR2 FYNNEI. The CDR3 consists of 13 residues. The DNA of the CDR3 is TGTGCCAGCAAGGGGAATAGCAATCAGCCCCAGCATTTT. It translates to CASKGNSNQPQHF.

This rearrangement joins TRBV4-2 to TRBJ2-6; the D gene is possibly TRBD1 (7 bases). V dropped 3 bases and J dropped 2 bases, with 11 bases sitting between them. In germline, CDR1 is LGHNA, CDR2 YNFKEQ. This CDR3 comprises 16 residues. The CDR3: CASSQGGQAGANVLTF. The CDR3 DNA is TGTGCCAGCAGCCAGGGAGGACAGGCTGGGGCCAACGTCCTGACTTTC.

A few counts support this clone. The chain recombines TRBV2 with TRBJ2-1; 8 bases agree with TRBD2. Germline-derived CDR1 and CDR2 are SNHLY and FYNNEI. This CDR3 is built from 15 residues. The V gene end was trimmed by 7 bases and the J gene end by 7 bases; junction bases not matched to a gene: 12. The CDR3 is CASTIDGLASNEQFF. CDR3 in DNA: TGTGCCAGCACCATAGACGGACTAGCTAGTAATGAGCAGTTCTTC.

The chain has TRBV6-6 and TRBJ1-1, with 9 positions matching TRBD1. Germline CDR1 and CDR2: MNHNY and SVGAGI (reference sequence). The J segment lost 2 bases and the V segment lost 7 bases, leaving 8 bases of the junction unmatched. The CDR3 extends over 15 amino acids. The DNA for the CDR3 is TGTGCCAGCAAGCTCCCACAGGGGGCAAACACTGAAGCTTTCTTT. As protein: CASKLPQGANTEAFF.

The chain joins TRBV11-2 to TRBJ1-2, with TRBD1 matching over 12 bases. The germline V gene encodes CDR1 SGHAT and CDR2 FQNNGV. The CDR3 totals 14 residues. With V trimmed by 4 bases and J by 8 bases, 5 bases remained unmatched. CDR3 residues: CASSSGTGGYGYTF. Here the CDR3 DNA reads TGTGCCAGCAGCTCGGGGACAGGGGGCTACGGCTACACCTTC.

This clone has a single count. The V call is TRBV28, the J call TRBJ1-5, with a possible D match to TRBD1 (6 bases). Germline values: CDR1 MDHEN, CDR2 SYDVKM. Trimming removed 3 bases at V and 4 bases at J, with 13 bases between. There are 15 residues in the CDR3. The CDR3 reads CASSFEGTQNQPQHF. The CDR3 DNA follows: TGTGCCAGCAGTTTTGAGGGGACACAAAATCAGCCCCAGCATTTT. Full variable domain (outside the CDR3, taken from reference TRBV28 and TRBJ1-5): DVKVTQSSRYLVKRTGEKVFLECVQDMDHENMFWYRQDPGLGLRLIYFSYDVKMKEKGDIPEGYSVSREKKERFSLILESASTNQTSMYLCASSFEGTQNQPQHFGDGTRLSIL.

CDR3 bases: TGTGCCAGCAGACCGGGACTCGTCAATGAGCAGTTCTTC. Protein product: CASRPGLVNEQFF. V and J are TRBV6-5 and TRBJ2-1; weak D call: TRBD2 (6 bases). V was cut by 6 bases and J by 6 bases, with 12 bases left in between. CDR3 length equals 13 residues. Germline values: CDR1 MNHEY, CDR2 SVGAGI.

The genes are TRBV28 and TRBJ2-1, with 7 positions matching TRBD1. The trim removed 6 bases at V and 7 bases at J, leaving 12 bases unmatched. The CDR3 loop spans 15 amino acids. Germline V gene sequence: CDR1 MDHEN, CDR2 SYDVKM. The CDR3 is CASRTGVLRPNEQFF. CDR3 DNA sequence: TGTGCCAGCAGAACAGGGGTTTTACGGCCGAATGAGCAGTTCTTC.

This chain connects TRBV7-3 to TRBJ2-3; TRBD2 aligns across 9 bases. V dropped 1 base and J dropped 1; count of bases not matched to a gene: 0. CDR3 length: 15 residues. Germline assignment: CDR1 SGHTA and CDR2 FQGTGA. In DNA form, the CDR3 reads TGTGCCAGCAGCTTAAGGACTAGCGGCACAGATACGCAGTATTTT. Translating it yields CASSLRTSGTDTQYF.

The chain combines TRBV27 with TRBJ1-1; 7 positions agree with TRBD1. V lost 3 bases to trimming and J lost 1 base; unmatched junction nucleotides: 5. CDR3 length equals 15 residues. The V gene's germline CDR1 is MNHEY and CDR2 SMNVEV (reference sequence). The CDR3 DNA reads TGTGCCAGCAGTTTTCGACAGGGAAGGAACACTGAAGCTTTCTTT. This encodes CASSFRQGRNTEAFF.

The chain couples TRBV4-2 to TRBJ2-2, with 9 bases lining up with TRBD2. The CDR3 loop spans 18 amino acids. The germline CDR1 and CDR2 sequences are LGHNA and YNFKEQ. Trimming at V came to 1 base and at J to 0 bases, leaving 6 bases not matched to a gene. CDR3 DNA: TGTGCCAGCAGCCAAGGGCTAGCGGGACACCCGAACACCGGGGAGCTGTTTTTT. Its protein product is CASSQGLAGHPNTGELFF.

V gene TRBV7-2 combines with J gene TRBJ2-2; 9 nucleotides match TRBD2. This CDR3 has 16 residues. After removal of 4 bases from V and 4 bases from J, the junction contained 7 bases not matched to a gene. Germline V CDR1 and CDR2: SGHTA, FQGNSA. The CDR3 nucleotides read TGTGCCAGCAGCTACCGTGGCGGGAGGGTCACCGGGGAGCTGTTTTTT. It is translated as CASSYRGGRVTGELFF.

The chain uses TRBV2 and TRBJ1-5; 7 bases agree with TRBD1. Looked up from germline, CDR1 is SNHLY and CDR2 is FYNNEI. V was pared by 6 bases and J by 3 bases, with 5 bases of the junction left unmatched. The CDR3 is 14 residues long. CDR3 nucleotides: TGTGCCAGCAGCCGACAGGGCCACAATCAGCCCCAGCATTTT. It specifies CASSRQGHNQPQHF.

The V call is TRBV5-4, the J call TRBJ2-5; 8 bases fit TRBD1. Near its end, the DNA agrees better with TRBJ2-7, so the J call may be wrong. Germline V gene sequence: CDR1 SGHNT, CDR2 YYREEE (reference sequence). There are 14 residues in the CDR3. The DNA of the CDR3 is TGTGCCAGCAGCAGGAGGGACAGGACCTACGAGCAGTACTTC. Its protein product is CASSRRDRTYEQYF.

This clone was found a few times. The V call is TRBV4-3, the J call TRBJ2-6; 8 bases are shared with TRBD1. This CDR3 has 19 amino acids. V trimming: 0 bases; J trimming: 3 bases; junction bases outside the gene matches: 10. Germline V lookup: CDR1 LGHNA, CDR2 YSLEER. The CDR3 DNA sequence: TGCGCCAGCAGCCAAGAGCCAGGGGGCGCTGCGAGTGGGGCCAACGTCCTGACTTTC. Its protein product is CASSQEPGGAASGANVLTF.

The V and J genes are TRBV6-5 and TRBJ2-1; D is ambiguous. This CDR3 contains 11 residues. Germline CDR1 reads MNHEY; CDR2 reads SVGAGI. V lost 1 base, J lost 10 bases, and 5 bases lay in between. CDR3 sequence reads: CASSYYREQFF. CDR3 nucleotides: TGTGCCAGCAGTTACTACCGGGAGCAGTTCTTC.

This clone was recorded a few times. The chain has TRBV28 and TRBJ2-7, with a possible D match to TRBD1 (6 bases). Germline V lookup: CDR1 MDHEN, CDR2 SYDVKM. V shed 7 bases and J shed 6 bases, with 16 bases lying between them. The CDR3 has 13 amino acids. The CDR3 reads CASTTEGVGEQYF. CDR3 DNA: TGTGCCAGCACCACCGAGGGGGTCGGCGAGCAGTACTTC.

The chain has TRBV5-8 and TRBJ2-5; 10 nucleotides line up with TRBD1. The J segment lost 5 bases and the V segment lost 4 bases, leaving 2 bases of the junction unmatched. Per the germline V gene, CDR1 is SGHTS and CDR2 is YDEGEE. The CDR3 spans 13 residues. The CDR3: CASSPGQGETQYF. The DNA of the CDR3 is TGTGCCAGCAGCCCGGGACAGGGGGAGACCCAGTACTTC.